Reported below is one T cell receptor (beta chain). This entry is derived from a study of blood T cell repertoires in COVID-19. Study overall: T cells, B-cell-depleted T cells, or PBMCs provided the cDNA or gDNA that served as material.

Study processing details: Scientists estimated how many nucleated cells there were by amplifying reference gene primers. The table came from immunoSEQ multiplex PCR; TCRdb's copy has only in-frame clones and leaves some out. V, J and clone size reflect that table, while D and trimming were determined from the DNA. The sample consists of approximately 150,000 clones, 80% to 90% of them appearing once. Per the germline V gene, CDR1 is SEHNR and CDR2 is FQNEAQ (reference sequence). V shed 2 bases and J 4 bases; nucleotides not matched to a gene: 4. The CDR3 is 14 amino acids. J is TRBJ2-5 and V is TRBV7-9; 7 nucleotides match TRBD2. The TCR originated in a human donor in a cohort sampled during active COVID-19. What was sequenced was peripheral blood. The CDR3 is CASSLQRGLETQYF. The DNA of the CDR3 is TGTGCCAGCAGCTTACAGCGGGGCCTAGAGACCCAGTACTTC.